This TCR beta chain comes out of a study of blood T cell repertoires in COVID-19 (dated by TCRdb to between 2020 and 2021). About the study as a whole: Collaborator samples came from the United States, Italy and Spain and covered acute and convalescent phases of COVID-19. Where HLA class I and class II types were available, the types were taken from metadata supplied by the sample provider, not from assay-based typing. The material from the prospective study consisted of cDNA or gDNA derived from T cells, B-cell-depleted T cells, or PBMCs. The samples were drawn from the first 160 participants of the ongoing ImmuneRACE study and from about 1,200 subjects provided by 6 global collaborators. The dataset comprised deeply sampled blood TCRbeta repertoires from subjects exposed to, actively infected with, or recovered from COVID-19. The repertoires were made available in a free public database intended to serve as a resource for research on the immune response to SARS-CoV-2. The sample metadata nearly always contained a de-identified subject ID, COVID-19 status, age in years and sex.

The immunoSEQ Assay, a bias-controlled multiplex PCR, was used to amplify TCRbeta CDR3 regions from genomic DNA. From the authors' description of their analysis: Nucleated cell counts per sample were estimated from amplification of reference gene primers within the assay. To quantify the absolute abundance of each unique TCRbeta CDR3 rearrangement, sequence reads were collapsed and filtered. For each sample, productive Simpson clonality was calculated as the square root of Simpson's diversity index over productive rearrangements. This immuneACCESS table, as held by TCRdb, lists in-frame sequences with V and J called but not all clones. Of the missing ones, under half trace to an unresolved V gene in checked studies; the others have no known cause. The V and J calls and clone size are taken from that table; D and trimming were inferred from the DNA. The sample data list some 200,000 clones, and 70% to 90% of these were observed just once. Jointly, the top ten make up roughly 7.6% of the sample.

Via the germline V gene, CDR1 is SGHDT and CDR2 YYEEEE. Compared with germline, V lacks 3 bases and J lacks 4 bases; bases without a gene match: 8. The cysteine opens and the phenylalanine closes a CDR3 of 15 amino acids. Kept here is only the CDR3 DNA, which spans 45 bases and is read in frame from base 1. Points the paper makes about the study in general: Clinical and demographic metadata were provided uncurated, with the amount varying by source and participant.

Each collaborating institution followed its own protocols to collect whole blood in K2EDTA tubes. For TCRbeta analysis, collaborator samples were shipped as frozen whole blood, as isolated PBMCs, or as DNA extracted from either sample type. In the case of this clone: Its target antigen remains unknown. Within one base of it there is no much larger clone, and no base qualities were kept.

The specimen sequenced was peripheral blood. The receptor chain draws on TRBV5-6 and TRBJ1-2; TRBD1 fits 8 bases in the junction. This TCR was sampled from a woman between 45 and 65 years old with active or convalescent COVID-19. The nucleotides read TGTGCCAGCAGCTCCCCGACAGGGGTCTCCTATGGCTACACCTTC. It encodes CASSSPTGVSYGYTF.